This passage covers 16 T cell receptor beta chains from one sample sequenced in a study of cytomegalovirus exposure and HLA in healthy donors. The PCR ran on 60 Vbeta and 13 Jbeta primers. Sequencing used immunoSEQ multiplex PCR; TCRdb keeps in-frame clones, though not all of them. The repertoire holds approximately 110,000 clones, 77% seen once, with roughly 4% in the top ten. The sequenced sample consisted of PBMCs. These receptor sequences come from a human donor in good health.

The chain employs TRBV4-2 and TRBJ2-3, with TRBD2 matching 11 bases. The CDR3 is 16 amino acids. Germline V lookup: CDR1 LGHNA, CDR2 YNFKEQ. The ends lost 4 bases at V and 1 base at J; junction bases unmatched: 4. This CDR3 reads CASSPIAGGGTDTQYF. The CDR3 DNA sequence: TGTGCCAGCAGCCCAATAGCGGGAGGGGGCACAGATACGCAGTATTTT.

This chain joins TRBV10-2 and TRBJ2-1; unclear D gene. Trimming took off 3 bases at V and 6 bases at J, with 3 bases between the two ends. Germline CDR1 WSHSY, CDR2 SAAADI. There are 11 residues in the CDR3. CDR3 amino acids: CASSDLNEQFF. In DNA, the CDR3 is TGCGCCAGCAGTGACCTCAATGAGCAGTTCTTC.

The CDR3 loop reads CASSPGGRRTNEKLFF. In DNA, the CDR3 is TGTGCCAGCTCACCAGGAGGAAGAAGAACTAATGAAAAACTGTTTTTT. This chain connects TRBV18 to TRBJ1-4; D uncertain. V was trimmed by 2 bases and J by 1 base, leaving 11 bases between them. Germline assignment: CDR1 KGHSH and CDR2 LQKENI. The CDR3 has 16 amino acids.

V usage is TRBV2 and J usage is TRBJ1-5; D possibly corresponds to TRBD1 (5 bases). The CDR3 is made up of 14 amino acids. Trimming pared 5 bases from V and 3 bases from J, leaving 11 bases between. Germline CDR1 SNHLY, CDR2 FYNNEI. The CDR3 spells CASSFGAANQPQHF. In DNA, the CDR3 is TGTGCCAGCAGTTTTGGGGCCGCCAATCAGCCCCAGCATTTT.

This clone was seen more than once but under ten times. This rearrangement joins TRBV7-8 to TRBJ1-1; no clear D. This CDR3 is 16 amino acids long. Germline CDR1 SGHVS, CDR2 FQNEAQ. Trimming cost V 1 base and J 1 base, with 13 bases left between them. CDR3 in DNA: TGTGCCAGCAGCTTAGTTGGCGGGCAGGCGAACACTGAAGCTTTCTTT. It encodes CASSLVGGQANTEAFF.

The V and J genes are TRBV11-1 and TRBJ2-7; 8 bases align to TRBD1. Per germline, CDR1 SGHAT and CDR2 FQDESV (reference sequence). The CDR3 is made up of 15 amino acids. The junction had 7 bases not matched to a gene; V was cut back by 4 bases and J by 2 bases. CDR3 coding DNA: TGTGCCAGCAGCTCCAGGGGGCCAGACACCTACGAGCAGTACTTC. This encodes CASSSRGPDTYEQYF.

CDR3 sequence: CASSSGTPNTEAFF. CDR3 in DNA: TGCGCCAGCAGCTCCGGGACACCGAACACTGAAGCTTTCTTT. The chain is built from TRBV5-1 and TRBJ1-1, with D possibly TRBD1 on 6 matching bases. The CDR3 is made up of 14 amino acids. Trimming pared 3 bases from V and 1 base from J, leaving 10 bases between. Germline V CDR1 and CDR2: SGHRS, YFSETQ. The full variable domain, in which reference TRBV5-1 and TRBJ1-1 provide the parts outside the CDR3, is KAGVTQTPRYLIKTRGQQVTLSCSPISGHRSVSWYQQTPGQGLQFLFEYFSETQRNKGNFPGRFSGRQFSNSRSEMNVSTLELGDSALYLCASSSGTPNTEAFFGQGTRLTVV.

The V and J genes are TRBV23-1 and TRBJ1-1, with D possibly matching TRBD1 (6 bases). TRBV23-1 is labeled an ORF, and its function is uncertain. CDR3 length: 15 residues. The V and J ends lost 2 bases and 6 bases respectively, with 16 bases between them. As DNA, the CDR3 is TGCGCCAGCAGTCAACCAGGACAGTGCGCGGCTGAAGCTTTCTTT. Residues: CASSQPGQCAAEAFF.

This chain joins TRBV9 and TRBJ2-1, with D perhaps matching TRBD2 (6 bases). Germline CDR1 SGDLS, CDR2 YYNGEE. V gave up 0 bases and J gave up 1 base, with 8 bases separating them. This CDR3 has 15 residues. The CDR3 DNA reads as TGTGCCAGCAGCGTAGACGGGAGATCCTACAATGAGCAGTTCTTC. It specifies CASSVDGRSYNEQFF.

The rearrangement links TRBV9 to TRBJ2-7, with 9 bases aligning to TRBD1. The junction had 7 bases not matched to a gene; V was cut back by 1 base and J by 5 bases. The CDR3 sequence is 15 residues long. CDR1 and CDR2 from the germline V gene are SGDLS and YYNGEE. The CDR3 reads CASSVSGTGFDEQYF. The CDR3 bases are TGTGCCAGCAGCGTATCCGGGACAGGGTTCGACGAGCAGTACTTC.

The genes are TRBV19 and TRBJ1-1; possibly TRBD1 for D (6 bases). The CDR3 is made up of 13 amino acids. Germline assignment: CDR1 LNHDA and CDR2 SQIVND (reference sequence). V was clipped by 5 bases and J by 3 bases, with 10 bases between them. The CDR3 DNA reads TGTGCCAGTAGTGCCTACAGGGACACTGAAGCTTTCTTT. Its translation: CASSAYRDTEAFF.

The gene calls are TRBV28 and TRBJ1-3; the match to TRBD1 covers 9 bases. The CDR3 is made up of 18 amino acids. J lost 4 bases, V lost 5 bases, and 15 bases had no gene match. Germline V gene lookup returns CDR1 MDHEN and CDR2 SYDVKM. The CDR3 is CASSPPGTGWSIGNTIYF. The DNA for the CDR3 is TGTGCCAGCAGTCCTCCCGGGACAGGGTGGTCAATCGGAAACACCATATATTTT.

The chain carries TRBV7-2 and TRBJ2-7, with D unresolved. Germline V lookup: CDR1 SGHTA, CDR2 FQGNSA. The CDR3 is made up of 12 amino acids. V was trimmed by 5 bases and J by 2 bases, leaving 7 bases between them. CDR3 in DNA: TGTGCCAGCAGCCGATCGGCCTACGAGCAGTACTTC. Its protein product is CASSRSAYEQYF.

V is TRBV10-3 and J is TRBJ2-7, with D perhaps matching TRBD1 (6 bases). The germline gives CDR1 ENHRY, CDR2 SYGVKD. The CDR3 sequence is 15 residues long. Trimming took off 3 bases at V and 0 bases at J, with 12 bases between the two ends. The CDR3 spells CAISDLEDSSYEQYF. The CDR3 nucleotides are TGTGCCATCAGTGACCTGGAGGACAGCTCCTACGAGCAGTACTTC.

The CDR3 coding sequence is TGTGCCTGGATCCCGGGCACCCGGTTGGGGGCCCAAGAGACCCAGTACTTC. Protein sequence: CAWIPGTRLGAQETQYF. V is TRBV30 and J is TRBJ2-5; D is perhaps TRBD1 (6 bases). The CDR3 sequence is 17 residues long. Trimming cost V 4 bases and J 1 base, with 22 bases left between them. Germline CDR1 and CDR2: GTSNPN and SVGIG (reference sequence).

The chain couples TRBV5-6 to TRBJ1-3; no firm D call. Germline loops: CDR1 SGHDT, CDR2 YYEEEE. There are 14 residues in the CDR3. The germline V and J ends were trimmed by 0 bases and 0 bases, with 4 bases remaining between them. The CDR3 protein is CASSLAPSGNTIYF. The CDR3 DNA follows: TGTGCCAGCAGCTTGGCTCCCTCTGGAAACACCATATATTTT.